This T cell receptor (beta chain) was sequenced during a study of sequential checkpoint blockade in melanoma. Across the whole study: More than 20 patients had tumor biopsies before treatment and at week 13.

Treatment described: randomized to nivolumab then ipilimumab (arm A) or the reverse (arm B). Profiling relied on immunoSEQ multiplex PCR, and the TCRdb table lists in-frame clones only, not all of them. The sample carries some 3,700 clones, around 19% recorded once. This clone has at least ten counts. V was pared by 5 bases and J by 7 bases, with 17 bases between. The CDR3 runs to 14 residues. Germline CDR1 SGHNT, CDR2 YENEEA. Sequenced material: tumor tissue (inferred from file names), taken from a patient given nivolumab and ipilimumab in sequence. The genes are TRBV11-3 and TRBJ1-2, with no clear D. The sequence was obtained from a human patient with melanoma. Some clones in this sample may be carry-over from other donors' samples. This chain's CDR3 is CASSQGLEGFGYTF. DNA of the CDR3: TGTGCCAGCAGCCAAGGGTTGGAGGGTTTTGGCTACACCTTC.